The 16 T cell receptor beta chains below all came from one sample that was sequenced in a study of neoadjuvant nivolumab and ipilimumab in lung cancer. Method: immunoSEQ multiplex PCR; TCRdb's copy keeps in-frame clones and lacks some. The table has under 9,000 clones, 75% to 90% seen once; the top ten hold 4.9%. The input for sequencing was tumor tissue, taken after neoadjuvant nivolumab, alone or with ipilimumab, at or shortly before surgery. Receptors were obtained from an adult with non-small cell lung cancer.

V and J are TRBV10-2 and TRBJ1-5; D might be TRBD1 (6 bases). Germline V gene lookup returns CDR1 WSHSY and CDR2 SAAADI. This CDR3 is built from 14 residues. V dropped 7 bases and J dropped 3 bases, with 13 bases sitting between them. DNA for the CDR3: TGCGCCAGCAATGATCAGGGGCACAATCAGCCCCAGCATTTT. It encodes CASNDQGHNQPQHF.

The gene calls are TRBV7-2 and TRBJ1-2; D may be TRBD1 (5 bases). The CDR3 is 14 amino acids. The V end was cut by 1 base, the J end by 5 bases, with 11 bases between. Germline loops: CDR1 SGHTA, CDR2 FQGNSA. The CDR3, as DNA: TGTGCCAGCAGCTTAGTAGATCAGGGATATGGCTACACCTTC. This translates into CASSLVDQGYGYTF.

The J gene is TRBJ1-1, the V gene TRBV7-8; D perhaps matches TRBD1 (5 bases). Germline V gene lookup returns CDR1 SGHVS and CDR2 FQNEAQ. The CDR3 is 13 amino acids. Trimming shortened V by 2 bases and J by 8 bases, and 12 bases separated the two germline ends. The CDR3 DNA reads TGTGCCAGCAGCTTAAGTACAGGCCGGGAAGCTTTCTTT. Translating gives CASSLSTGREAFF.

This chain uses TRBV4-3 with TRBJ2-5; perhaps D is TRBD1 or TRBD2 (6 bases each). The CDR3 runs 16 residues. The germline gives CDR1 LGHNA, CDR2 YSLEER. Trimming removed 0 bases at V and 1 base at J, with 12 bases between. The CDR3 region is CASSQEGRGRQETQYF. As DNA, the CDR3 is TGCGCCAGCAGCCAAGAAGGACGGGGGCGCCAAGAGACCCAGTACTTC.

The gene calls are TRBV14 and TRBJ1-5; D is unclear. The germline CDR1 and CDR2 sequences are SGHDN and FVKESK. Trimming took off 2 bases at V and 11 bases at J, with 19 bases between the two ends. The CDR3 spans 15 residues. In nucleotides, the CDR3 is TGTGCCAGCAGCCAATCTGGGATCCCTGGAGGAGCCCAGCATTTT. Translation gives CASSQSGIPGGAQHF.

The chain employs TRBV11-3 and TRBJ1-5; 7 nucleotides align to TRBD1. Losses at the gene ends were 4 bases for V and 4 bases for J; bases not matched to a gene: 1. Germline V lookup: CDR1 SGHNT, CDR2 YENEEA. The CDR3 has 13 amino acids. The DNA for the CDR3 is TGTGCCAGCAGCTGGGACAGAAATCAGCCCCAGCATTTT. Its translation: CASSWDRNQPQHF.

CDR3 protein: CASSQGVGYGYTF. The CDR3 DNA follows: TGCGCCAGCAGTCAGGGTGTAGGGTATGGCTACACCTTC. The chain employs TRBV5-1 and TRBJ1-2; D perhaps matches TRBD1 (5 bases). V shed 5 bases and J shed 5 bases, with 13 bases lying between them. The germline V gene has CDR1 SGHRS and CDR2 YFSETQ. This CDR3 region has 13 residues.

The count of this clone is one. The CDR3 region is CASSLEAGTEAFF. The CDR3 bases are TGTGCCAGCAGCTTAGAGGCGGGGACTGAAGCTTTCTTT. This chain connects TRBV11-2 to TRBJ1-1; D unclear. The CDR3 has 13 amino acids. Germline-derived CDR1 and CDR2 are SGHAT and FQNNGV. Deletions cut 0 bases from V and 5 bases from J, with 7 bases between. The whole variable domain, remainder taken from reference TRBV11-2 and TRBJ1-1, is EAGVAQSPRYKIIEKRQSVAFWCNPISGHATLYWYQQILGQGPKLLIQFQNNGVVDDSQLPKDRFSAERLKGVDSTLKIQPAKLEDSAVYLCASSLEAGTEAFFGQGTRLTVV.

The genes are TRBV5-1 and TRBJ1-4; 7 bases map to TRBD1. Germline values: CDR1 SGHRS, CDR2 YFSETQ. V shed 1 base and J 8 bases; nucleotides not matched to a gene: 5. CDR3 length: 14 residues. The chain's CDR3 is CASSLNGQVEKLFF. The CDR3 DNA sequence: TGCGCCAGCAGCTTGAATGGACAGGTAGAAAAACTGTTTTTT.

This chain links TRBV2 with TRBJ1-6; D is possibly TRBD1 (6 bases). CDR3 length equals 16 residues. Germline CDR1 and CDR2: SNHLY and FYNNEI. V lost 7 bases and J 0 bases, leaving 13 bases between the germline ends. The chain's CDR3 is CASKGGGSSYNSPLHF. Written as DNA, the CDR3 is TGTGCCAGCAAAGGGGGAGGAAGCTCCTATAATTCACCCCTCCACTTT.

The J gene is TRBJ1-1, the V gene TRBV27; D remains unclear. Germline V gene data show CDR1 as MNHEY and CDR2 as SMNVEV (reference sequence). V gave up 3 bases and J gave up 1 base, with 6 bases separating them. The CDR3 has 13 residues. CDR3 sequence (DNA): TGTGCCAGCAGTTTGTGGACGAACACTGAAGCTTTCTTT. Translation: CASSLWTNTEAFF.

The CDR3 protein is CASSDGYTGELFF. The CDR3 DNA reads TGTGCCAGCAGTGACGGGTACACCGGGGAGCTGTTTTTT. The V call is TRBV6-4, the J call TRBJ2-2; D is unresolved. Trimming took off 2 bases at V and 3 bases at J, with 4 bases between the two ends. The length of the CDR3 is 13 residues. Germline values: CDR1 MRHNA, CDR2 SNTAGT.

This clone was recorded a few times. This sample includes further DNA sequences coding for the same CDR3. V gene TRBV7-9 combines with J gene TRBJ2-7, with D unclear. The V end was cut by 1 base, the J end by 4 bases, with 2 bases between. There are 11 residues in the CDR3. The germline V gene has CDR1 SEHNR and CDR2 FQNEAQ (reference sequence). The CDR3 coding sequence is TGTGCCAGCAGCTTAGAATACGAGCAGTACTTC. This encodes CASSLEYEQYF.

The rearrangement joins TRBV7-6 to TRBJ1-6, with 7 bases identical to TRBD1. This CDR3 region has 16 residues. With V trimmed by 0 bases and J by 6 bases, 5 bases remained unmatched. Germline assignment: CDR1 SGHVS and CDR2 FNYEAQ. In DNA form, the CDR3 reads TGTGCCAGCAGCTTAGCAGGGGGCAATAGTAATTCACCCCTCCACTTT. Encoded protein: CASSLAGGNSNSPLHF.

In DNA form, the CDR3 reads TGTGCCAGCAGCTTACCCAAGGGCCGGTACGAGCAGTACTTC. It translates to CASSLPKGRYEQYF. The V gene is TRBV5-6, the J gene TRBJ2-7, with D uncertain. This CDR3 spans 14 amino acids. The V gene lost 2 bases and the J gene lost 4 bases, with 13 bases spanning the gap. Per the germline V gene, CDR1 is SGHDT and CDR2 is YYEEEE.

The chain couples TRBV7-8 to TRBJ1-5; maybe TRBD1 (6 bases). This CDR3 has 14 amino acids. CDR1 and CDR2 from the germline V gene are SGHVS and FQNEAQ. V was shortened by 5 bases and J by 6 bases, with 14 bases between the two germline ends. The CDR3 DNA sequence: TGTGCCAGCAGCCGTCTAGGGGGAGGTCAGCCCCAGCATTTT. It yields the protein CASSRLGGGQPQHF.